Sequencing of this TCR beta chain was carried out in a study of T-cell memory formation after mild COVID-19. General study points: Second-wave clones peaking on day 37 lacked confirmed SARS-CoV-2 specificity.

This clonotype appeared a few times. Its antigen is undetermined. One entry per CDR3 protein results from TCRdb running MiXCR on the 5' RACE reads. The sample contains about 350,000 distinct CDR3 sequences, approximately 14% of which appear only once. The CDR3 runs to 17 residues. V lost 5 bases, J lost 0 bases, and 11 bases stayed unmatched. The germline V gene has CDR1 SGHTA and CDR2 FQGNSA. The chain employs TRBV7-2 and TRBJ2-3; 7 nucleotides agree with TRBD1. This sequence originates from a man younger than 30 who had mild COVID-19 (a few samples of this study predate the infection). Cell type and time point are not known. The specimen was PBMCs or a T cell subset sorted from them (not recorded which). The CDR3 is CASSRPGQSTSTDTQYF. The CDR3 bases are TGTGCCAGCAGCCGGCCGGGACAGTCGACTAGCACAGATACGCAGTATTTT. The full variable domain, its missing parts supplied by reference TRBV7-2 and TRBJ2-3, is GAGVSQSPSNKVTEKGKDVELRCDPISGHTALYWYRQSLGQGLEFLIYFQGNSAPDKSGLPSDRFSAERTGGSVSTLTIQRTQQEDSAVYLCASSRPGQSTSTDTQYFGPGTRLTVL.